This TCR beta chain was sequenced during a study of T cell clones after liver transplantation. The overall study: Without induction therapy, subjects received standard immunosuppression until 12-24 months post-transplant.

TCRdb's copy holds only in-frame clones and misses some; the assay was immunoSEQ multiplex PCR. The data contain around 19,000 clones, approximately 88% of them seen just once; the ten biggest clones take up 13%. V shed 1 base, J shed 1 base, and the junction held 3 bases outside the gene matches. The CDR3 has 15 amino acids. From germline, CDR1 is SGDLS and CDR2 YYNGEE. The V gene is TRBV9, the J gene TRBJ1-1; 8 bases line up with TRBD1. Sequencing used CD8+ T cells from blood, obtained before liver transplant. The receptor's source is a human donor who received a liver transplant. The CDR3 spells CASSVQQGGNTEAFF. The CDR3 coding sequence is TGTGCCAGCAGCGTACAACAGGGGGGGAACACTGAAGCTTTCTTT.